This T cell receptor (beta chain) was retrieved from a study of T cell responses to AZD1222 COVID-19 vaccine. Study-wide points: Nearly half of spike-specific TCRs reportedly target variant regions that are unmutated in the B.1.351 and B.1.1.7 variants. Vaccination with two AZD1222 doses was followed by a rise in Spike-specific TCR breadth and depth. Spike-wide vaccine-associated CD4 TCRs dominated at 160-218 and 743-854.

Profiled with immunoSEQ multiplex PCR; TCRdb holds only in-frame clones, not every one. Of some 99,000 clones listed, about 90% are singletons. CDR3 length equals 11 residues. V was trimmed by 5 bases and J by 10 bases, leaving 11 bases between them. Germline V gene lookup returns CDR1 MNHNY and CDR2 SVGAGI (reference sequence). Worth noting for this clone: What it binds is not known.

The V call is TRBV6-6, the J call TRBJ1-1; perhaps TRBD1 as D (5 bases). The specimen was peripheral blood, collected 28 days after the second AZD1222 dose. The source is an adult who received the AZD1222 COVID-19 vaccine. The CDR3 reads CASSAPGGAFF. CDR3 nucleotides: TGTGCCAGCAGTGCCCCCGGGGGAGCTTTCTTT.